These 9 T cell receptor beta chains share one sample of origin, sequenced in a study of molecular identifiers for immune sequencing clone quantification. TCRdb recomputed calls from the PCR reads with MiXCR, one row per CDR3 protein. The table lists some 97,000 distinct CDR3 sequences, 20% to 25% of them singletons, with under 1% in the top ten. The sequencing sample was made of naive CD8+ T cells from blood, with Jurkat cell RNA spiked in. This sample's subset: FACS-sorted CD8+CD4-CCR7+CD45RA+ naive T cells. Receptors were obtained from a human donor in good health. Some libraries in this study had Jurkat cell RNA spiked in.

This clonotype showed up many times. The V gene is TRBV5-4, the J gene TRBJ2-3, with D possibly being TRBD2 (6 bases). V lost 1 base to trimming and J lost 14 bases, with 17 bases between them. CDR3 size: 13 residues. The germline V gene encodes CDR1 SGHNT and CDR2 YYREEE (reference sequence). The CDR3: CASSLRLAREWYF. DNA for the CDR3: TGTGCCAGCAGCTTGAGGTTAGCCCGGGAGTGGTATTTT.

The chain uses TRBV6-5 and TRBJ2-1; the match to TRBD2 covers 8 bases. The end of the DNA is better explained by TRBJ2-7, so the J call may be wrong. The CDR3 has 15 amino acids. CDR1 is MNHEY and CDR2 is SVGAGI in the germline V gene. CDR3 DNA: TGTGCCAGCAGGCCGCGGGAGGTCACCTACAATGAGCAGTACTTC. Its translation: CASRPREVTYNEQYF.

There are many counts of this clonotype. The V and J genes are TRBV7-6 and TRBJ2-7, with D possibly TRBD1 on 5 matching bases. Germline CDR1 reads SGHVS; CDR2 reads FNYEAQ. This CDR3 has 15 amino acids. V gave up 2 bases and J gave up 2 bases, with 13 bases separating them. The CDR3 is CASSLSSEGAYEQYF. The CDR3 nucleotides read TGTGCCAGCAGCTTATCCTCGGAAGGGGCCTACGAGCAGTACTTC.

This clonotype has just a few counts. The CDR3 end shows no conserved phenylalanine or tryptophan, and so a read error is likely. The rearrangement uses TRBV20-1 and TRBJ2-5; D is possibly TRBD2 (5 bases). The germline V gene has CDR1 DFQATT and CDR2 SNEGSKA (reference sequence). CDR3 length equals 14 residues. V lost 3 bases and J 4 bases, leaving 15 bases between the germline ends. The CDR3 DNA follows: TGCAGTGCTAGTGTCGAAGTGGCGGGAGAGACCCAGTACATC. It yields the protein CSASVEVAGETQYI.

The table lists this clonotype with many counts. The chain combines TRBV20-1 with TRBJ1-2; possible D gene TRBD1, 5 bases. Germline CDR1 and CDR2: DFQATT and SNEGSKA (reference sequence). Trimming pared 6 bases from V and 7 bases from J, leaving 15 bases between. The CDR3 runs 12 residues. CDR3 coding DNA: TGCAGTGCGGAAGTCCCAGGGTTTGGCTACACCTTC. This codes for CSAEVPGFGYTF.

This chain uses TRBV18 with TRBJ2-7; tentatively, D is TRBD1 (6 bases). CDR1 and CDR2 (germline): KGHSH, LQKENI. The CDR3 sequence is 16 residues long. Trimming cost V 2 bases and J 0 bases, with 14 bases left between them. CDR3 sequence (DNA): TGTGCCAGCTCACCAGCTTACAGGGCTTACTCCTACGAGCAGTACTTC. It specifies CASSPAYRAYSYEQYF.

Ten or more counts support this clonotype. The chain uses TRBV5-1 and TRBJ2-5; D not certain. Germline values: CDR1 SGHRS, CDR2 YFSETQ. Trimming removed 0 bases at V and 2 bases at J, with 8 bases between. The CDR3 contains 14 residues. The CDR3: CASSLEHPQETQYF. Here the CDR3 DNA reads TGCGCCAGCAGCTTGGAACATCCACAAGAGACCCAGTACTTC.

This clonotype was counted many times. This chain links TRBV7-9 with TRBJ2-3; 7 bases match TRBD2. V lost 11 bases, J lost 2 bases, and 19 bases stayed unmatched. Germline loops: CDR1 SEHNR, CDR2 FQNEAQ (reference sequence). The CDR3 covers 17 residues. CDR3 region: CAGLRSAGADITDTQYF. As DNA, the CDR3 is TGTGCCGGTCTTAGGAGTGCGGGAGCGGATATCACAGATACGCAGTATTTT.

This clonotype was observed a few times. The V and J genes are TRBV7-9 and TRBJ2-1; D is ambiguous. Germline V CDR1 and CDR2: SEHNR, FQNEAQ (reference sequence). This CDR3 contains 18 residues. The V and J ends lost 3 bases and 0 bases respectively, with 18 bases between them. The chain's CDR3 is CASSFPASQRSSYNEQFF. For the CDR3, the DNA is TGTGCCAGCAGCTTTCCAGCCTCACAGCGCAGCTCCTACAATGAGCAGTTCTTC.